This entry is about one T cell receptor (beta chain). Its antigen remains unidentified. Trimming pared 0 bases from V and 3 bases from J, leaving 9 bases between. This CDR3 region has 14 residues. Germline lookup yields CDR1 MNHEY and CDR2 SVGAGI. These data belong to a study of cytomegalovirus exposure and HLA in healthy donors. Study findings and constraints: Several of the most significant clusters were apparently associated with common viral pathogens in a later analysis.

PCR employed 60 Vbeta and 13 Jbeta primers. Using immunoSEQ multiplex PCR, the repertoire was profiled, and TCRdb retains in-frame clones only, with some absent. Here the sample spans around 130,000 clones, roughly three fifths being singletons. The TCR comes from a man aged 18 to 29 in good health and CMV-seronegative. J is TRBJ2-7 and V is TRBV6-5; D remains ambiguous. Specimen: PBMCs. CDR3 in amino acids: CASSYSTSLYEQYF. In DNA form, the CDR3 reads TGTGCCAGCAGTTACTCGACAAGTCTCTACGAGCAGTACTTC.